This TCR beta chain was recovered during a study of naive and memory T cell subsets (TCRdb year 2017). About the study as a whole: According to the figure summarizing the samples, there were approximately 10 blood donors, 7 tuberculin skin test biopsies and 3 saline control biopsies. PCR2 was typically run as a SYBR Green qPCR and stopped at a set threshold, although low-input samples could use end-point PCR of around 6 cycles instead.

The library was prepared using 5' RACE. The ligated cDNA was amplified in four rounds of PCR with nested alpha and beta constant region primers together with the SP2 primer. For the blood and skin samples, reverse transcription of TCR RNA was done with SuperScript IV along with alpha and beta constant region primers. An oligonucleotide carrying the Illumina SP2 primer and a UMI was ligated to the cDNA 3' end using T4 RNA ligase 1. The 12-nucleotide UMI consisted of two random hexamers with an eight-base spacer between the hexamers to prevent hairpin formation. From the second PCR onward, TCR alpha and beta chain libraries were processed separately, and dual indexing was applied for multiplexing. After pooling, the indexed libraries were analyzed by capillary electrophoresis and sequenced on either an Illumina MiSeq or NextSeq. PhiX DNA at roughly 4.5-7% was added to the libraries to raise base diversity and improve cluster recognition. For the original study's pipeline: Demultiplexor took UMIs from read 2, joined the UMIs to the TCR sequence from read 1, and separated reads according to sample indices. V and J genes and V-J junctions were identified by Decombinator, and each TCR was assigned a five-part identifier that included V and J deletions. UMIs were used by Collapsinator to correct sequencing errors and PCR amplification heterogeneity, so that a UMI-based abundance was obtained for each TCR. CDR3Translator turned identifiers into nucleotide sequence, translated that sequence into amino acids, and pulled out CDR3 regions based on terminal motifs. After normalization to the amount of input RNA, the error-corrected alpha and beta TCR counts from blood and from skin were compared. TCRdb passed the public sequencing reads through fastp at Q25 and MiXCR, retaining productive beta sequences. All rows with the same CDR3 protein become a single entry with the most common DNA and genes. TCRdb's processing, not the authors' own work, is the source of the V and J calls. The sample table records about 62,000 distinct CDR3 sequences; 6% to 8.5% of these occur just once. In total, the top ten clones hold over 15% of the sample.

The CDR3 measures 14 amino acids from cysteine to phenylalanine. Only the CDR3 portion is preserved as DNA: 42 bases, with reading frame beginning at the first base. Trimming removed 0 bases from V and 6 bases from J, leaving 13 bases between the germline ends. For CDR1 and CDR2, the germline V gene lists SGHDT and YYEEEE. Points on this clonotype: Its cognate antigen has yet to be identified. Per-base qualities were not stored, and no clone one base away is much larger.

The study described a robust, sensitive protocol for amplifying, sequencing and analyzing TCRs, using 3' ligation of a UMI-containing oligonucleotide to TCR cDNA. For whole blood analysis, more than 2 ml of peripheral blood was collected from healthy adult volunteers into Tempus tubes, and RNA was extracted following the manufacturer's instructions. Total RNA, without cell sorting, was DNase treated with RQ1 DNase before reverse transcription, targeting roughly 1 to 1000 ng input. Libraries were prepared from skin biopsies and whole blood to test how robust the pipeline was in samples where T cells are a minority population. What the study reported, not specific to this receptor: The potential sensitivity of the RNA-based method to TCR transcript changes with T cell activation and differentiation was acknowledged.

This TCR was recovered from a female donor in good health. The chain couples TRBV5-6 to TRBJ2-7; TRBD1 might be the D gene, on 6 matching bases. The DNA reads as follows: TGTGCCAGCAGCTTGGCGGTCACAGGGTTCGAGCAGTACTTC. Translated, it gives CASSLAVTGFEQYF.